A selection of T cell receptor beta chains follows, all from one sample in a study of blood T cell repertoires in COVID-19. Assay used: immunoSEQ multiplex PCR; TCRdb lists only in-frame clones, some missing. The sample holds 95,000 to 100,000 clones, 85% seen once. Sequencing input: peripheral blood. These receptors were obtained from a woman between 65 and 79 years old with active or convalescent COVID-19. The CDR3 runs from the conserved cysteine through the conserved F or W. Fields, in order: V gene, clone size, D gene, J gene, CDR3 protein, CDR3 DNA. A D gene is named only where the DNA matches it firmly. Size tells how often a clone was seen (once, few, many) or the class of an expanded clone, and some rows leave it out.

TRBV2,-,-,TRBJ2-1,CASSVSRNNEQFF,TGTGCCAGCAGTGTAAGCAGGAACAATGAGCAGTTCTTC
TRBV6-1,-,TRBD1,TRBJ1-2,CASSGLNTGGASYGYTF,TGTGCCAGCAGTGGTTTAAACACAGGGGGCGCTTCCTATGGCTACACCTTC
TRBV9,-,-,TRBJ2-5,CASSVRGGRGETQYF,TGTGCCAGCAGCGTCCGCGGGGGCAGGGGTGAGACCCAGTACTTC
TRBV7-6,-,TRBD1,TRBJ1-6,CASSKTGISSYNSPLHF,TGTGCCAGCAGCAAGACAGGGATCTCCTCCTATAATTCACCCCTCCACTTT
TRBV5-3,-,-,TRBJ1-6,CARSWKDSSYNSPLHF,TGTGCCAGAAGCTGGAAAGACAGCTCCTATAATTCACCCCTCCACTTT
TRBV27,-,-,TRBJ2-1,CASRFSEYNEQFF,TGTGCCAGCAGATTCTCCGAGTACAATGAGCAGTTCTTC
TRBV19,-,TRBD2,TRBJ2-2,CASSIDRVAGITGELFF,TGTGCCAGTAGTATAGATCGAGTAGCGGGGATCACCGGGGAGCTGTTTTTT
TRBV24-1,-,-,TRBJ2-4,CATSSGTQNIQYF,TGTGCCACCTCAAGTGGCACCCAAAACATTCAGTACTTC
TRBV5-1,-,-,TRBJ2-5,CASSSPSDRIQETQYF,TGCGCCAGCAGCTCGCCGTCTGACAGAATCCAAGAGACCCAGTACTTC
TRBV5-4,-,-,TRBJ2-3,CASSSVSDTQYF,TGTGCCAGCAGCTCCGTCTCAGATACGCAGTATTTT
TRBV5-6,-,-,TRBJ1-1,CASSLRQAAAFF,TGTGCCAGCAGCTTACGACAGGCGGCAGCTTTCTTT
TRBV5-1,-,TRBD2,TRBJ2-1,CASSPREAGYNEQFF,TGCGCCAGCAGCCCCCGGGAGGCAGGTTACAATGAGCAGTTCTTC
TRBV21-1,-,-,TRBJ2-1,CASPKKDHLGGGLAGGPEEQFF,TGTGCCAGTCCAAAAAAGGACCATCTGGGAGGCGGGCTAGCGGGAGGGCCAGAAGAGCAGTTCTTC
TRBV28,-,-,TRBJ2-2,CASSSWGAKNTGELFF,TGTGCCAGCAGTTCATGGGGGGCGAAGAACACCGGGGAGCTGTTTTTT
TRBV27,-,TRBD2,TRBJ2-2,CASTLSPGGTGELFF,TGTGCCAGCACCCTCAGCCCGGGGGGTACCGGGGAGCTGTTTTTT
TRBV4-2,-,TRBD2,TRBJ2-7,CASSQGRMGLAFYEQYF,TGTGCCAGCAGCCAGGGACGTATGGGACTAGCGTTTTACGAGCAGTACTTC
TRBV28,-,-,TRBJ1-5,CASSFRLLSNQPQHF,TGTGCCAGCAGTTTTCGACTTTTAAGCAATCAGCCCCAGCATTTT
TRBV4-2,-,TRBD2,TRBJ2-1,CASSQTSGGYNEQFF,TGTGCCAGCAGCCAAACTAGCGGGGGATACAATGAGCAGTTCTTC
TRBV19,-,TRBD1,TRBJ1-5,CASSIVGQRNQPQHF,TGTGCCAGTAGTATCGTGGGACAGCGCAATCAGCCCCAGCATTTT
TRBV18,-,-,TRBJ2-3,CASSVASGTDTQYF,TGTGCCAGCTCGGTAGCTAGCGGCACAGATACGCAGTATTTT
TRBV5-4,-,-,TRBJ1-4,CASTVGGPNEKLFF,TGTGCCAGCACCGTGGGGGGGCCTAATGAAAAACTGTTTTTT
TRBV18,-,TRBD2,TRBJ2-3,CASSPPAGGPDTQYF,TGTGCCAGCTCACCACCGGCGGGGGGGCCAGATACGCAGTATTTT
TRBV19,-,-,TRBJ2-3,CASSIRDTDTQYF,TGTGCCAGTAGTATCAGGGACACAGATACGCAGTATTTT
TRBV10-3,-,-,TRBJ2-2,CAIKTTDLNTGELFF,TGTGCCATCAAAACCACAGACCTTAACACCGGGGAGCTGTTTTTT
TRBV3-1/TRBV3-2,-,TRBD2,TRBJ2-1,CASSQGGSGRSYEQFF,TGTGCCAGCAGCCAAGGGGGTAGCGGGAGAAGCTATGAGCAGTTCTTC
TRBV7-9,few,TRBD1,TRBJ1-1,CASSTHRGLPEAFF,TGTGCCAGCAGCACCCACAGGGGTCTTCCTGAAGCTTTCTTT
TRBV28,-,-,TRBJ2-7,CASSSGSYEQYF,TGTGCCAGCAGTTCGGGGTCCTACGAGCAGTACTTC